These 19 T cell receptor beta chains came from one sample sequenced in a study of cytomegalovirus exposure and HLA in healthy donors. Libraries were prepared by immunoSEQ multiplex PCR; TCRdb keeps only in-frame clonotypes and omits some of them. The sample lists about 140,000 clones, roughly nine tenths seen once, with about 2.7% in the top ten. Sequenced sample: PBMCs. The receptor set was obtained from a man in his late teens or twenties in good health and CMV-seronegative.

V is TRBV27 and J is TRBJ2-7, with 8 bases that match TRBD1. Looked up from germline, CDR1 is MNHEY and CDR2 is SMNVEV (reference sequence). V lost 3 bases and J lost 3; bases outside the gene matches: 7. The CDR3 spans 15 residues. The CDR3 is CASSFFPGQDYEQYF. The CDR3 DNA reads TGTGCCAGCAGTTTTTTTCCGGGACAGGACTACGAGCAGTACTTC.

Remarks on this clone: The identical CDR3 is also encoded by other nucleotide sequences in the sample. The gene calls are TRBV6-6 and TRBJ1-3; 8 bases agree with TRBD1. CDR3 size: 14 residues. J gave up 2 bases and V 6 bases, and 3 bases lay outside the gene matches. Looked up from germline, CDR1 is MNHNY and CDR2 is SVGAGI (reference sequence). This CDR3 is CASSLQGAGNTIYF. CDR3 DNA: TGTGCCAGCAGCTTACAGGGGGCTGGAAACACCATATATTTT.

The gene calls are TRBV11-2 and TRBJ2-1, with D possibly TRBD2 on 5 matching bases. Germline V lookup: CDR1 SGHAT, CDR2 FQNNGV. Trimming cost V 3 bases and J 0 bases, with 12 bases left between them. The CDR3 consists of 16 residues. The DNA for the CDR3 is TGTGCCAGCAGCTTTGCGTCACGGGGCTCCTACAATGAGCAGTTCTTC. It is translated as CASSFASRGSYNEQFF.

This clone was seen a handful of times. The gene calls are TRBV5-4 and TRBJ1-2, with 10 positions matching TRBD1. This CDR3 spans 14 amino acids. Germline V CDR1 and CDR2: SGHNT, YYREEE (reference sequence). V was pared by 3 bases and J by 7 bases, with 6 bases of the junction left unmatched. The CDR3 loop reads CASSWDRGTGGYTF. The DNA for the CDR3 is TGTGCCAGCAGCTGGGACAGGGGAACGGGTGGCTACACCTTC.

This clone occurred once. The chain is built from TRBV2 and TRBJ1-4, with D unclear. V gave up 6 bases and J gave up 0 bases, with 8 bases separating them. Germline-derived CDR1 and CDR2 are SNHLY and FYNNEI. The CDR3 contains 14 residues. The DNA of the CDR3 is TGTGCCAGCAGGCAGGAGGCAACTAATGAAAAACTGTTTTTT. This sequence encodes CASRQEATNEKLFF. The entire variable domain, with the rest obtained from reference TRBV2 and TRBJ1-4, is as follows: EPEVTQTPSHQVTQMGQEVILRCVPISNHLYFYWYRQILGQKVEFLVSFYNNEISEKSEIFDDQFSVERPDGSNFTLKIRSTKLEDSAMYFCASRQEATNEKLFFGSGTQLSVL.

The V and J genes are TRBV4-1 and TRBJ2-7; TRBD2 agrees at 7 bases. From germline, CDR1 is MGHRA and CDR2 YSYEKL. The CDR3 consists of 14 residues. The ends lost 0 bases at V and 5 bases at J; junction bases unmatched: 4. The DNA of the CDR3 is TGCGCCAGCAGCCAAGAGAAGGGGAGGGACGAGCAGTACTTC. Protein product: CASSQEKGRDEQYF.

The chain joins TRBV10-3 to TRBJ1-1; TRBD1 agrees at 8 bases. V gave up 0 bases and J gave up 3 bases; unmatched junction bases: 6. The CDR3 covers 16 residues. Germline CDR1 and CDR2: ENHRY and SYGVKD. The CDR3 is CAISESQGQGYTEAFF. CDR3 nucleotides: TGTGCCATCAGTGAGTCCCAAGGACAGGGCTACACTGAAGCTTTCTTT.

The genes are TRBV7-2 and TRBJ2-4; 8 bases match TRBD1. The germline CDR1 and CDR2 sequences are SGHTA and FQGNSA. The CDR3 has 16 residues. V lost 5 bases, J lost 2 bases, and 8 bases stayed unmatched. CDR3 residues: CASSLRRTGSKNIQYF. DNA of the CDR3: TGTGCCAGCAGCCTACGACGGACAGGGTCCAAAAACATTCAGTACTTC.

The chain uses TRBV19 and TRBJ1-2; 9 bases are a match to TRBD1. CDR1 is LNHDA, CDR2 SQIVND, per germline (reference sequence). Unmatched junction bases numbered 5, after V lost 4 bases and J lost 8 bases. The CDR3 extends over 13 amino acids. CDR3 sequence reads: CASSSDRGRGYTF. The CDR3 region has the DNA TGTGCCAGTAGTAGCGACAGGGGGAGAGGCTACACCTTC.

This clone has a handful of counts. CDR3 sequence (DNA): TGTGCCAGCAGTTCCAACAGGGGCAATCAGCCCCAGCATTTT. It is translated as CASSSNRGNQPQHF. This rearrangement joins TRBV27 to TRBJ1-5; maybe TRBD1 (6 bases). The length of the CDR3 is 14 residues. Germline V lookup: CDR1 MNHEY, CDR2 SMNVEV (reference sequence). Trimming took 4 bases from V and 2 from J, leaving 9 bases between them.

V and J are TRBV28 and TRBJ2-2, with 9 bases aligning to TRBD1. The J segment lost 2 bases and the V segment lost 9 bases, leaving 7 bases of the junction unmatched. This CDR3 is 15 amino acids long. Germline CDR1 and CDR2: MDHEN and SYDVKM. This CDR3 reads CASIGTGRNTGELFF. Here the CDR3 DNA reads TGTGCCAGTATCGGGACAGGGAGAAACACCGGGGAGCTGTTTTTT. The entire variable domain, with the rest obtained from reference TRBV28 and TRBJ2-2, is as follows: DVKVTQSSRYLVKRTGEKVFLECVQDMDHENMFWYRQDPGLGLRLIYFSYDVKMKEKGDIPEGYSVSREKKERFSLILESASTNQTSMYLCASIGTGRNTGELFFGEGSRLTVL.

V and J are TRBV10-2 and TRBJ2-2; D is perhaps TRBD1 (5 bases). V lost 7 bases, J lost 0 bases, and 21 bases lay in between. The germline V gene has CDR1 WSHSY and CDR2 SAAADI. This CDR3 region has 18 residues. The CDR3 region has the DNA TGCGCCAGCATTCCCCGTACGGGTCAGGGATCGAACACCGGGGAGCTGTTTTTT. It specifies CASIPRTGQGSNTGELFF.

V and J are TRBV5-4 and TRBJ2-5, with 8 bases aligning to TRBD1. V gave up 7 bases and J gave up 4 bases; unmatched junction bases: 12. The V gene's germline CDR1 is SGHNT and CDR2 YYREEE (reference sequence). CDR3 length equals 15 residues. CDR3 nucleotide sequence: TGTGCCAGCGCCGACCAGGGGGCGGAGGGAGAGACCCAGTACTTC. Translation: CASADQGAEGETQYF.

The chain combines TRBV7-6 with TRBJ2-1, with a tentative D call TRBD2 (5 bases). V gave up 1 base and J gave up 2 bases, with 9 bases separating them. The CDR3 has 15 residues. From germline, CDR1 is SGHVS and CDR2 FNYEAQ. The CDR3 bases are TGTGCCAGCAGCTTAGGTCCGGGGACCTACAATGAGCAGTTCTTC. Its protein is CASSLGPGTYNEQFF.

This chain uses TRBV6-5 with TRBJ1-1, with a weak D call TRBD1 (6 bases). CDR3 length: 14 amino acids. Deletions cut 7 bases from V and 1 base from J, with 13 bases between. Germline V gene sequence: CDR1 MNHEY, CDR2 SVGAGI. The chain's CDR3 is CASTLDRQNTEAFF. The CDR3 nucleotides read TGTGCCAGCACCTTGGACAGACAGAACACTGAAGCTTTCTTT.

This clone was observed a handful of times. The chain uses TRBV12-5 and TRBJ2-7; D is possibly TRBD2 (7 bases). CDR1 and CDR2 (germline): LGHNT, FRNRAP. Between the trimmed V and J ends, which lost 7 bases and 2 bases, there was a span of 12 bases. The CDR3 is made up of 13 amino acids. CDR3 DNA: TGTGCTAGTGCCTGGGGGGGGCCCTACGAGCAGTACTTC. It yields the protein CASAWGGPYEQYF.

The chain couples TRBV7-2 to TRBJ1-5, with D tentatively TRBD1 (6 bases). Germline values: CDR1 SGHTA, CDR2 FQGNSA. Trimming left V 4 bases short and J 0 bases short, with 13 bases between. The CDR3 sequence is 16 residues long. The CDR3 bases are TGTGCCAGCAGCTCACAGGGCTTTTATAGCAATCAGCCCCAGCATTTT. Protein product: CASSSQGFYSNQPQHF.

The J gene is TRBJ2-5, the V gene TRBV5-6; the D is unclear. The CDR3 extends over 11 amino acids. Per the germline V gene, CDR1 is SGHDT and CDR2 is YYEEEE. The ends were cut back, 3 bases at V and 5 bases at J, with 5 bases in the middle. The CDR3 DNA sequence: TGTGCCAGCAGCTCTAGGGAGACCCAGTACTTC. As protein: CASSSRETQYF. The full variable domain, rest sourced from reference TRBV5-6 and TRBJ2-5, is DAGVTQSPTHLIKTRGQQVTLRCSPKSGHDTVSWYQQALGQGPQFIFQYYEEEERQRGNFPDRFSGHQFPNYSSELNVNALLLGDSALYLCASSSRETQYFGPGTRLLVL.

This chain joins TRBV6-6 and TRBJ2-7; 9 bases fit TRBD1. The CDR3 loop spans 13 amino acids. Germline CDR1 is MNHNY and CDR2 is SVGAGI (reference sequence). After removal of 5 bases from V and 10 bases from J, the junction contained 9 bases not matched to a gene. The CDR3 sequence: CASSSGDRVIQYF. The CDR3 DNA reads TGTGCCAGCAGTAGCGGGGACAGGGTAATCCAGTACTTC.